This T cell receptor beta chain was obtained from a study of T cell changes during pregnancy in multiple sclerosis (dated by TCRdb to the late 2010s). About the study as a whole: In women with multiple sclerosis, the researchers looked at how the T cell repertoire shifted as pregnancy progressed.

The library came from the immunoSEQ multiplex PCR assay. The table comes from immuneACCESS by way of TCRdb, which keeps in-frame sequences with V and J called. Part of the clones is missing from these tables; in studies checked, under half for an unresolved V gene and the rest for unknown reasons. The table for this sample lists some 120,000 clones; roughly 95% of them were counted only once. The biggest ten clones account for more than 0.4% of the sample. CDR1 and CDR2 are drawn from the germline V gene (reference sequence): LNHDA, SQIVND. Relative to germline, V is 1 base shorter and J is 4 bases shorter, with 10 bases between their ends. CDR3 length: 14 amino acids, cysteine to phenylalanine. Solely the CDR3 DNA is kept, with 42 bases framed from the first base. On this clone itself: Its antigen is currently not known. No qualities accompany the bases; no much larger clone lies one base away.

The sequence was collected from a female donor with multiple sclerosis, enrolled in a pregnancy study. The source was peripheral blood, collected after pregnancy. The chain joins TRBV19 to TRBJ1-1; D gene: possibly TRBD1, on 5 matching bases. The DNA is as follows: TGTGCCAGTAGTATAGTTAGGGGATCCACTGAAGCTTTCTTT. This sequence encodes CASSIVRGSTEAFF.